The clone carrying this T cell receptor beta chain was counted ten times or more. Antigen unknown. The CDR3 runs 14 residues. CDR1 is SQVTM, CDR2 ANQGSEA, per germline. The J segment lost 5 bases and the V segment lost 6 bases, leaving 9 bases of the junction unmatched. This sample's TCRbeta library carried unique molecular identifier barcodes. TCRdb re-called the PCR reads with MiXCR, one entry per CDR3 protein. The data show 500,000 or so distinct CDR3 sequences, with 10% to 12% seen just once and 13% to 15% held by the top ten. The data stem from a study of T-cell reconstitution after alpha-beta-depleted transplantation in children. Notes on the study in general: Alpha-beta T cells present about two months after transplant were reported to originate from several hundred expanded graft clones. T-cell counts and diversity were attributed mostly to newly produced T cells one year after transplant.

This sequence joins TRBV29-1 and TRBJ1-1, with TRBD1 matching over 10 bases. Sequencing was performed on PBMCs, mostly from graft donor cells, taken 180 days after TCRalphabeta/CD19-depleted stem cell transplant. The clonotype comes from a female patient aged 2-9 years who had a stem cell transplant for aplastic anemia, so the T cells may come from the graft donor. The CDR3 DNA reads TGCAGCGTCAAAACGACAGGGGGCGCGACTGAAGCTTTCTTT. Translation gives CSVKTTGGATEAFF.